The rows below give T cell receptor beta chains drawn from one sample of a study of cytomegalovirus exposure and HLA in healthy donors. Sequenced by immunoSEQ multiplex PCR; TCRdb stores in-frame clones only, minus some. Among over 150,000 clones listed, about 72% were seen once. Sequenced material: PBMCs. These TCRs come from a man aged 55-75 years in good health and CMV-seronegative. Both conserved end residues are part of each CDR3. The D gene is left open where the match is weak. Clone size appears in some rows only: once, few, many, or a class for an expanded clone.

-,TRBV28,-,TRBJ2-1,CASSSPGREQFF,TGTGCCAGCAGTTCCCCTGGGCGCGAGCAGTTCTTC
-,TRBV9,-,TRBJ2-3,CASSALLADTQYF,TGTGCCAGCAGCGCACTACTAGCCGATACGCAGTATTTT
-,TRBV10-3,TRBD2,TRBJ2-2,CASTTARGATGELFF,TGTGCCAGTACGACAGCGCGGGGGGCCACCGGGGAGCTGTTTTTT
-,TRBV5-1,-,TRBJ1-1,CASSLEPRANTEAFF,TGCGCCAGCAGCTTGGAGCCGAGGGCGAACACTGAAGCTTTCTTT
-,TRBV7-8,TRBD2,TRBJ2-3,CAITPGTSVTDTQYF,TGTGCCATCACGCCGGGGACTAGCGTGACAGATACGCAGTATTTT
-,TRBV4-3,-,TRBJ1-3,CASSSQGSGNTIYF,TGCGCCAGCAGCTCACAGGGTTCGGGAAACACCATATATTTT
-,TRBV15,-,TRBJ2-7,CATSLRSYYEQYF,TGTGCCACCAGCCTTCGGTCCTACTACGAGCAGTACTTC
-,TRBV19,TRBD1,TRBJ1-6,CASKGQDLYNSPLHF,TGTGCCAGTAAAGGACAGGACCTTTATAATTCACCCCTCCACTTT
-,TRBV11-3,TRBD2,TRBJ2-1,CASSLDELASNEQFF,TGTGCCAGCAGCTTAGACGAACTAGCGTCAAATGAGCAGTTCTTC
few,TRBV10-3,TRBD1,TRBJ1-4,CAISAGQGGGEKLFF,TGTGCCATCAGTGCAGGACAGGGAGGAGGCGAAAAACTGTTTTTT
-,TRBV28,-,TRBJ1-2,CASSRGTPAGYTF,TGTGCCAGCAGTCGCGGGACCCCGGCTGGCTACACCTTC
few,TRBV9,TRBD1,TRBJ1-2,CASSVGDRESPYGYTF,TGTGCCAGCAGCGTAGGTGACAGGGAGAGCCCCTATGGCTACACCTTC
-,TRBV5-1,-,TRBJ2-3,CASSREGDPSTDTQYF,TGCGCCAGCAGCAGGGAGGGGGACCCTAGCACAGACACGCAGTATTTT
-,TRBV11-2,TRBD2,TRBJ2-7,CASSLGASGSSYEQYF,TGTGCCAGCAGCTTAGGGGCTAGCGGGAGCTCCTACGAGCAGTACTTC
-,TRBV30,-,TRBJ1-6,CAWHRSGNSPLHF,TGTGCCTGGCACCGTTCAGGGAATTCACCCCTCCACTTT
-,TRBV4-1,-,TRBJ2-4,CASSQDRRGADKNIQYF,TGCGCCAGCAGCCAAGATCGACGGGGGGCTGACAAAAACATTCAGTACTTC
-,TRBV6-1,TRBD1,TRBJ1-3,CASSQDRGTDTIYF,TGTGCCAGCAGTCAGGACAGGGGAACGGACACCATATATTTT
-,TRBV15,-,TRBJ2-1,CATSRVGVDEQFF,TGTGCCACCAGCAGAGTAGGAGTCGATGAGCAGTTCTTC
-,TRBV4-3,-,TRBJ1-3,CASSQEGVPGNTIYF,TGCGCCAGCAGCCAAGAAGGGGTACCTGGAAACACCATATATTTT
-,TRBV7-2,-,TRBJ2-7,CASSLASAQPYEQYF,TGTGCCAGCAGCTTAGCGTCGGCACAGCCCTACGAGCAGTACTTC
-,TRBV11-3,TRBD2,TRBJ2-3,CASSLQGGTSVTDTQYF,TGTGCCAGCAGCTTACAGGGGGGGACTAGCGTAACAGATACGCAGTATTTT
-,TRBV5-1,-,TRBJ1-2,CASSLGPGLALDYGYTF,TGCGCCAGCAGCTTGGGGCCAGGGTTGGCATTGGACTATGGCTACACCTTC
-,TRBV28,TRBD1,TRBJ1-4,CASSPYLGDSNEKLFF,TGTGCCAGCAGCCCCTACTTGGGGGACAGTAATGAAAAACTGTTTTTT